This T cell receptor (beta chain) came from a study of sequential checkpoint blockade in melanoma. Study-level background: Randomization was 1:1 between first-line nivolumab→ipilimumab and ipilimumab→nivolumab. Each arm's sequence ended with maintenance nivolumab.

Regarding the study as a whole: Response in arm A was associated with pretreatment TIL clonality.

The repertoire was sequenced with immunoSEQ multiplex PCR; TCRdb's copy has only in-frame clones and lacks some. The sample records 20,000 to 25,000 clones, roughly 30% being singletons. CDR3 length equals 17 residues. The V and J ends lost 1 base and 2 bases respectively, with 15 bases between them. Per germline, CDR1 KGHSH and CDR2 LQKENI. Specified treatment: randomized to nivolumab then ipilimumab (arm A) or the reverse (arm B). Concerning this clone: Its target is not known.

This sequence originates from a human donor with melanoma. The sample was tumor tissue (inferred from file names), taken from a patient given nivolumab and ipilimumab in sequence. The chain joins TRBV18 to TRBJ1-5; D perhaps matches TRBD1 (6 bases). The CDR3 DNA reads TGTGCCAGCTCACCACTTCCAGGGGCAGCGGGCAATCAGCCCCAGCATTTT. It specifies CASSPLPGAAGNQPQHF. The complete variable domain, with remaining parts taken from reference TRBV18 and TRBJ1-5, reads NAGVMQNPRHLVRRRGQEARLRCSPMKGHSHVYWYRQLPEEGLKFMVYLQKENIIDESGMPKERFSAEFPKEGPSILRIQQVVRGDSAAYFCASSPLPGAAGNQPQHFGDGTRLSIL.